These 17 T cell receptor beta chains were all obtained from the same sample, sequenced in a study of metastatic and nonmetastatic thyroid tumors. With MiXCR, TCRdb called clones anew from the PCR reads. The profile shows about 13,000 clones, 23% of them singletons. All patients reached thyroid surgery having received no treatment beforehand. Sequencing input: blood. These receptor sequences come from a female donor with papillary thyroid cancer or a benign thyroid nodule (not recorded which). Some clones in this sample may be carry-over from other donors' samples.

This clone was seen many times. The J gene is TRBJ2-1, the V gene TRBV7-8; 7 nucleotides agree with TRBD2. The germline V gene encodes CDR1 SGHVS and CDR2 FQNEAQ. Losses at the gene ends were 5 bases for V and 4 bases for J; bases not matched to a gene: 11. The CDR3 totals 16 residues. For the CDR3, the DNA is TGTGCCAGCAGCCCCCGTATGGCGGGAGCTTACAATGAGCAGTTCTTC. It yields the protein CASSPRMAGAYNEQFF. Using reference TRBV7-8 and TRBJ2-1 for the parts outside the CDR3, the full variable domain is GAGVSQSPRYKVAKRGQDVALRCDPISGHVSLFWYQQALGQGPEFLTYFQNEAQLDKSGLPSDRFFAERPEGSVSTLKIQRTQQEDSAVYLCASSPRMAGAYNEQFFGPGTRLTVL.

The gene calls are TRBV6-2 or TRBV6-3 and TRBJ1-1; D not certain. CDR3 length equals 13 residues. Germline V CDR1 and CDR2: MNHEY, SVGEGT. The V and J ends lost 0 bases and 11 bases respectively, with 13 bases between them. The CDR3 spells CASSYSRAPEAFF. The CDR3 DNA reads as TGTGCCAGCAGTTACTCGAGGGCCCCAGAGGCTTTCTTT.

This clone has at least ten counts. This chain joins TRBV5-1 and TRBJ2-7; TRBD1 agrees at 7 bases. The CDR3 consists of 14 residues. Germline loops: CDR1 SGHRS, CDR2 YFSETQ. V shed 2 bases and J 3 bases; nucleotides not matched to a gene: 5. The CDR3 is CASSFRDRNYEQYF. CDR3 DNA: TGCGCCAGCAGCTTCCGGGACAGAAACTACGAGCAGTACTTC.

This clone is termed medium-sized (0.01 to 0.1%). This chain uses TRBV6-2 or TRBV6-3 with TRBJ2-3, with TRBD2 identical over 9 bases. The length of the CDR3 is 18 residues. Germline CDR1 is MNHEY and CDR2 is SVGEGT. The junction had 9 bases not matched to a gene; V was cut back by 2 bases and J by 0 bases. The CDR3 region is CASSYISGSSPSTDTQYF. The CDR3 DNA reads TGTGCCAGCAGTTACATTAGCGGGAGCTCTCCTAGCACAGATACGCAGTATTTT.

This clone was detected a few times. The V and J genes are TRBV28 and TRBJ1-6, with 7 bases lining up with TRBD1. Germline V gene sequence: CDR1 MDHEN, CDR2 SYDVKM. The J segment lost 5 bases and the V segment lost 6 bases, leaving 4 bases of the junction unmatched. CDR3 length equals 14 residues. The CDR3 region has the DNA TGTGCCAGCAGGGGGGGACAGCATAATTCACCCCTCCACTTT. Protein product: CASRGGQHNSPLHF.

Comments on this clone: An end of the junction differs from the germline gene, which may be a read error. V is TRBV20-1 and J is TRBJ2-7, with a tentative D call TRBD2 (5 bases). Germline CDR1 and CDR2: DFQATT and SNEGSKA (reference sequence). This CDR3 spans 12 amino acids. The CDR3 DNA reads as TGCAGCGGTTCCGGGGTGGCACTCGAGCAATACTTC. It encodes CSGSGVALEQYF.

In its sample, this clone was seen a few times. This chain links TRBV12-3 or TRBV12-4 with TRBJ1-2; 7 bases are shared with TRBD1. The ends lost 6 bases at V and 4 bases at J; junction bases unmatched: 5. This CDR3 region has 13 residues. The CDR3 DNA is TGTGCCAGCAGCAAACAGGGGTCCTATGGCTACACCTTC. Protein product: CASSKQGSYGYTF.

This clone is judged medium-sized. The chain is built from TRBV12-3 or TRBV12-4 and TRBJ1-6, with D possibly being TRBD1 (6 bases). Between the trimmed V and J ends, which lost 6 bases and 0 bases, there was a span of 15 bases. CDR3 length: 17 amino acids. The CDR3 coding sequence is TGTGCCAGCAGACGCGGACAGAGGAGCTCCTATAATTCACCCCTCCACTTT. Encoded protein: CASRRGQRSSYNSPLHF.

There are many counts of this clone. V gene TRBV11-2 combines with J gene TRBJ2-6; D uncertain. The V gene's germline CDR1 is SGHAT and CDR2 FQNNGV. Trimming took 5 bases from V and 4 from J, leaving 15 bases between them. The CDR3 has 16 residues. In DNA form, the CDR3 reads TGTGCCAGCAGCCCCTCTGGACGGTTGGGGGCCAACGTCCTGACTTTC. Its translation: CASSPSGRLGANVLTF. Full variable domain (remainder filled in from reference TRBV11-2 and TRBJ2-6): EAGVAQSPRYKIIEKRQSVAFWCNPISGHATLYWYQQILGQGPKLLIQFQNNGVVDDSQLPKDRFSAERLKGVDSTLKIQPAKLEDSAVYLCASSPSGRLGANVLTFGAGSRLTVL.

The CDR3 region has the DNA TGTGCCACCAGTGATTTTATGGGGGGAGCCACCTACGAGCAGTACTTC. Protein: CATSDFMGGATYEQYF. The gene calls are TRBV24-1 and TRBJ2-7; D may be TRBD2 (6 bases). Germline V gives CDR1 KGHDR, CDR2 SFDVKD. CDR3 length: 16 residues. V shed 1 base and J shed 2 bases, with 14 bases lying between them.

The chain employs TRBV7-2 and TRBJ2-7; TRBD1 is a possible D gene (6 bases). V dropped 4 bases and J dropped 6 bases, with 16 bases sitting between them. This CDR3 is built from 14 residues. Per germline, CDR1 SGHTA and CDR2 FQGNSA. The CDR3 spells CASSYLTGIGEQYF. The CDR3 coding sequence is TGTGCCAGCAGCTACCTTACAGGGATCGGCGAGCAGTACTTC.

This chain joins TRBV28 and TRBJ2-1; 7 positions agree with TRBD1. The CDR3 runs 18 residues. CDR1 MDHEN and CDR2 SYDVKM come from the germline V gene. V was clipped by 3 bases and J by 5 bases; unmatched bases: 16. CDR3 bases: TGTGCCAGCAGTTTGGAGGCCCTCGACAGGGAAAACGACAATGAGCAGTTCTTC. Encoded protein: CASSLEALDRENDNEQFF.

For this clone: Relative to the germline gene, one junction end is altered; a read error may explain this. The chain is built from TRBV7-9 and TRBJ2-5; possibly TRBD1 for D (5 bases). Per germline, CDR1 SEHNR and CDR2 FQNEAQ (reference sequence). This CDR3 contains 15 residues. CDR3 amino acids: CASSLIRGMRQTKYF. The CDR3 DNA reads TGTGCCAGCAGCTTAATAAGGGGCATGCGGCAGACCAAGTACTTC.

By proportion, this clone is medium-sized. J is TRBJ2-1 and V is TRBV10-3; TRBD1 agrees at 12 bases. Trimming at V came to 4 bases and at J to 12 bases, leaving 16 bases not matched to a gene. The length of the CDR3 is 17 residues. In germline, CDR1 is ENHRY, CDR2 SYGVKD. This CDR3 reads CAISGQQGRDRGLAQFF. CDR3 nucleotides: TGTGCCATCAGTGGACAGCAGGGCCGGGACAGGGGGCTTGCGCAGTTCTTC.

This clone came up many times. The chain links TRBV7-9 to TRBJ2-1, with 10 bases lining up with TRBD1. The V gene's germline CDR1 is SEHNR and CDR2 FQNEAQ (reference sequence). The ends lost 5 bases at V and 3 bases at J; junction bases unmatched: 7. The CDR3 covers 16 residues. The CDR3 region is CASSPRQGANYNEQFF. The CDR3 nucleotides are TGTGCCAGCAGCCCCAGACAGGGGGCAAACTACAATGAGCAGTTCTTC.

The J gene is TRBJ2-1, the V gene TRBV5-1; 13 nucleotides agree with TRBD2. J lost 5 bases, V lost 2 bases, and 10 bases had no gene match. CDR1 and CDR2 from the germline V gene are SGHRS and YFSETQ. The CDR3 is 18 residues long. CDR3 DNA sequence: TGCGCCAGCAGCTTAGGACTAGCGGGAGTACCCATTAACAATGAGCAGTTCTTC. Translated: CASSLGLAGVPINNEQFF.

This clone was observed many times. The genes are TRBV20-1 and TRBJ2-7; the D call may be TRBD1 or TRBD2 (5 bases each). CDR1 is DFQATT, CDR2 SNEGSKA, per germline (reference sequence). This CDR3 has 11 amino acids. CDR3 in amino acids: CSPGTSYEQYV. The CDR3 DNA reads TGCTCCCCCGGGACCTCCTACGAGCAGTACGTC.